This passage covers 9 T cell receptor beta chains from one sample sequenced in a study of beta chain features in type 1 diabetes. Their cognate antigens are unknown. Every bit of the isolated RNA underwent reverse transcription, so sequencing read expressed TCRB transcripts. The assay was immunoSEQ multiplex PCR, and TCRdb's table has in-frame clones only and misses some. The repertoire has about 660,000 clones, more than 13% of them found once; the top ten carry approximately 0.042%. The study's findings and limits: Type 1 diabetes patients had TCRB CDR3s that were shorter (moderately but significantly so) in all four CD4+ subsets.

The sample consisted of naive CD4+ T cells from blood. These receptor sequences come from a man between 18 and 35 years old with type 1 diabetes.

V usage is TRBV19 and J usage is TRBJ2-1, with TRBD2 identical over 13 bases. The CDR3 length is 15 residues. Germline-derived CDR1 and CDR2 are LNHDA and SQIVND (reference sequence). The J segment lost 9 bases and the V segment lost 6 bases, leaving 8 bases of the junction unmatched. The DNA for the CDR3 is TGTGCCAGTAGGACGGGACTAGCGGGATTGGGTGAGCAGTTCTTC. As protein: CASRTGLAGLGEQFF.

V gene TRBV14 combines with J gene TRBJ1-3; 7 bases line up with TRBD1. CDR3 length: 16 amino acids. Germline CDR1 and CDR2: SGHDN and FVKESK. J was trimmed by 2 bases and V by 1 base; bases with no gene match: 5. The DNA of the CDR3 is TGTGCCAGCAGCCAAGTTAGGGGGCTGGCTGGAAACACCATATATTTT. Its translation: CASSQVRGLAGNTIYF.

This chain joins TRBV2 and TRBJ2-2, with a possible D match to TRBD1 (5 bases). V was shortened by 5 bases and J by 0 bases, with 13 bases between the two germline ends. Looked up from germline, CDR1 is SNHLY and CDR2 is FYNNEI. The CDR3 is made up of 16 amino acids. Here the CDR3 DNA reads TGTGCCAGCAGTCCCCAGGGCTTACCGAACACCGGGGAGCTGTTTTTT. Its protein is CASSPQGLPNTGELFF.

This clone has a handful of counts. The chain carries TRBV30 and TRBJ2-2; D remains unclear. Trimming pared 7 bases from V and 2 bases from J, leaving 5 bases between. CDR3 size: 11 residues. Germline V CDR1 and CDR2: GTSNPN, SVGIG (reference sequence). The CDR3, as DNA: TGTGCCTCCTCCAACACCGGGGAGCTGTTTTTT. Protein sequence: CASSNTGELFF.

The table lists this clone with a few counts. V and J are TRBV18 and TRBJ2-3, with D tentatively TRBD2 (6 bases). Germline loops: CDR1 KGHSH, CDR2 LQKENI. The length of the CDR3 is 13 residues. V was cut by 6 bases and J by 6 bases, with 13 bases left in between. CDR3 sequence: CASSRLESDTQYF. The CDR3 DNA reads TGTGCCAGCTCGCGACTAGAGTCGGATACGCAGTATTTT.

The rearrangement links TRBV6-5 to TRBJ1-1; possible D gene TRBD1, 5 bases. V was clipped by 4 bases and J by 1 base, with 16 bases between them. The CDR3 is 16 amino acids. Germline-derived CDR1 and CDR2 are MNHEY and SVGAGI. CDR3 residues: CASSLLPGLTNTEAFF. The CDR3 DNA reads TGTGCCAGCAGTTTATTACCGGGACTGACGAACACTGAAGCTTTCTTT.

The gene calls are TRBV9 and TRBJ1-2, with TRBD1 matching 10 bases. There are 14 residues in the CDR3. V was pared by 2 bases and J by 5 bases, with 3 bases of the junction left unmatched. Per germline, CDR1 SGDLS and CDR2 YYNGEE. CDR3 nucleotides: TGTGCCAGCAGCGTCCGACAGGGGGCTTATGGCTACACCTTC. Protein sequence: CASSVRQGAYGYTF. Full variable domain (outside the CDR3, taken from reference TRBV9 and TRBJ1-2): DSGVTQTPKHLITATGQRVTLRCSPRSGDLSVYWYQQSLDQGLQFLIQYYNGEERAKGNILERFSAQQFPDLHSELNLSSLELGDSALYFCASSVRQGAYGYTFGSGTRLTVV.

The chain combines TRBV13 with TRBJ2-7; 14 nucleotides match TRBD2. The length of the CDR3 is 15 residues. CDR1 and CDR2 from the germline V gene are PRHDT and FYEKMQ (reference sequence). The V gene end was trimmed by 4 bases and the J gene end by 4 bases; junction bases not matched to a gene: 3. CDR3 DNA sequence: TGTGCCAGCAGCTCCGGGACTAGCGGGAGTTACGAGCAGTACTTC. The encoded protein is CASSSGTSGSYEQYF.

This clone was picked up a small number of times. The genes are TRBV4-2 and TRBJ2-3; TRBD1 or TRBD2 may be the D gene (6 bases each). The CDR3 has 16 amino acids. Germline lookup yields CDR1 LGHNA and CDR2 YNFKEQ. V gave up 6 bases and J gave up 0 bases, with 16 bases separating them. CDR3 region: CASSQWGAPSTDTQYF. In DNA, the CDR3 is TGTGCCAGCAGTCAATGGGGGGCCCCCAGCACAGATACGCAGTATTTT.